These T cell receptor beta chains were read from a single sample in a study of tumor-infiltrating lymphocytes in localized non-small cell lung cancer. The data were produced by immunoSEQ multiplex PCR, yet TCRdb's version contains in-frame clones alone and is incomplete. The sample consists of 7,000 to 9,000 clones, 61% of them appearing once. The material sequenced was lung tumor tissue. Receptor source: a human donor with non-small cell lung cancer. CDR3s include the opening cysteine and the closing phenylalanine or tryptophan. The order of the fields is J gene, V gene, CDR3 length, CDR3 protein.

j_call: TRBJ1-2; v_call: TRBV5-8; cdr3_length: 13; cdr3_aa: CASSLRGWDSVYF
j_call: TRBJ2-1; v_call: TRBV28; cdr3_length: 15; cdr3_aa: CASSLGQGAYNEQFF
j_call: TRBJ1-5; v_call: TRBV6-5; cdr3_length: 14; cdr3_aa: CASRTLWSNQPQHF
j_call: TRBJ2-3; v_call: TRBV27; cdr3_length: 19; cdr3_aa: CASSLRGGLAGVKADTQYF
j_call: TRBJ2-1; v_call: TRBV7-7; cdr3_length: 13; cdr3_aa: CASSFDAYNEQFF
j_call: TRBJ2-2; v_call: TRBV6-4; cdr3_length: 14; cdr3_aa: CASSEETSTGELFF
j_call: TRBJ2-1; v_call: TRBV7-2; cdr3_length: 14; cdr3_aa: CASVLTGPGDEQFF
j_call: TRBJ2-7; v_call: TRBV9; cdr3_length: 14; cdr3_aa: CASSPPQGTNEQYF
j_call: TRBJ1-1; v_call: TRBV18; cdr3_length: 16; cdr3_aa: CASSPLPRTGGNEAFF
j_call: TRBJ2-3; v_call: TRBV11-3; cdr3_length: 13; cdr3_aa: CASSPNSGRAQYF
j_call: TRBJ2-7; v_call: TRBV28; cdr3_length: 14; cdr3_aa: CASSGGTGKYEQYF
j_call: TRBJ2-3; v_call: TRBV4-1; cdr3_length: 14; cdr3_aa: CASSQSFGTDTQYF
j_call: TRBJ1-6; v_call: TRBV9; cdr3_length: 13; cdr3_aa: CASSTGLTSPLHF
j_call: TRBJ1-2; v_call: TRBV2; cdr3_length: 17; cdr3_aa: CASSATKGQGGLNGYTF
j_call: TRBJ2-2; v_call: TRBV7-6; cdr3_length: 14; cdr3_aa: CASSPGGTTGELFF